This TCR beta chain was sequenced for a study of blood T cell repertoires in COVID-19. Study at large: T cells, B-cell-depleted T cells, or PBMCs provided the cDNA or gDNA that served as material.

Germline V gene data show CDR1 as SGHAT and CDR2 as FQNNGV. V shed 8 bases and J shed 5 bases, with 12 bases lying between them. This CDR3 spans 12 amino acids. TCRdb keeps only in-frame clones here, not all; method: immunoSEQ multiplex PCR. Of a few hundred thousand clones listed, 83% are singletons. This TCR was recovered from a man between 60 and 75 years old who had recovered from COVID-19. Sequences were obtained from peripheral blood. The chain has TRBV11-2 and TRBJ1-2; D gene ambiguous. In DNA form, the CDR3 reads TGTGCCAGCGGAGGACGGTCTTATGGCTACACCTTC. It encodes CASGGRSYGYTF.